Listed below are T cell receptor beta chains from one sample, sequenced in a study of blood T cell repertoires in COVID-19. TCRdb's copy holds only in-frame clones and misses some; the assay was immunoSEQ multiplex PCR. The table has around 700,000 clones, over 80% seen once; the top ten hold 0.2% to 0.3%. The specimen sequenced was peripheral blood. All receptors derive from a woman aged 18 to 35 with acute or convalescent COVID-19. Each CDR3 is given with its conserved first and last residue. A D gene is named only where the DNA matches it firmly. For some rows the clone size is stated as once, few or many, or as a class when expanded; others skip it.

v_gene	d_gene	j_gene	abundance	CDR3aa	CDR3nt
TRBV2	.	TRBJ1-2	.	CASSEARDGYTF	TGTGCCAGCAGTGAAGCGAGGGATGGCTACACCTTC
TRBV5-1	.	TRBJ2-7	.	CASSPLVAASYEQYF	TGCGCCAGCAGCCCCTTAGTAGCGGCATCCTACGAGCAGTACTTC
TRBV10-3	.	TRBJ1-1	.	CAIKGLESGGDTEAFF	TGTGCCATCAAGGGATTGGAGTCCGGCGGGGACACTGAAGCTTTCTTT
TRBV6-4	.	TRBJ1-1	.	CASSDSRLGANTEAFF	TGTGCCAGCAGTGACTCCCGGTTGGGGGCGAACACTGAAGCTTTCTTT
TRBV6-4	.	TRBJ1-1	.	CASSDEGGRRGNTEAFF	TGTGCCAGCAGTGACGAGGGGGGGAGGAGAGGGAACACTGAAGCTTTCTTT
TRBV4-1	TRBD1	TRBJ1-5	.	CASTQGGRPDQPQHF	TGCGCCAGCACCCAGGGGGGACGACCAGATCAGCCCCAGCATTTT
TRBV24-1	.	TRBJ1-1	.	CATSDPMNTEAFF	TGTGCCACCAGTGATCCTATGAACACTGAAGCTTTCTTT
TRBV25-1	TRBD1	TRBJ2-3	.	CASSEYWTGGPDTQYF	TGTGCCAGCAGTGAATATTGGACAGGGGGCCCAGATACGCAGTATTTT
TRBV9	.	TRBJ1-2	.	CASSVATDYGYTF	TGTGCCAGCAGCGTAGCTACGGACTATGGCTACACCTTC
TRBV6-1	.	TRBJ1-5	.	CASSDQKPSNQPQHF	TGTGCCAGCAGTGATCAGAAACCTAGCAATCAGCCCCAGCATTTT
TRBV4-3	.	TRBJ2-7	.	CASSQDNWQGRYEQYF	TGCGCCAGCAGCCAAGATAATTGGCAGGGTCGGTACGAGCAGTACTTC
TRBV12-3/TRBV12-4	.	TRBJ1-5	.	CASSSPNQPQHF	TGTGCCAGCAGTTCCCCTAATCAGCCCCAGCATTTT
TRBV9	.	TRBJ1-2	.	CASSVEEGGVYGYTF	TGTGCCAGCAGCGTAGAGGAAGGGGGGGTCTATGGCTACACCTTC
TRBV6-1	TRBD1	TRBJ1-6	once	CASSDRQGASPLHF	TGTGCCAGCAGTGATCGGCAGGGGGCATCACCCCTCCACTTT
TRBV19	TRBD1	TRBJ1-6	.	CASSIVGQGNSPLHF	TGTGCCAGTAGTATTGTCGGACAGGGGAATTCACCCCTCCACTTT
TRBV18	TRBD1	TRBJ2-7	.	CASSEQGGFEQYF	TGTGCCAGCTCAGAACAGGGGGGATTCGAGCAGTACTTC
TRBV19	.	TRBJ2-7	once	CASSMGTTEQYF	TGTGCCAGTAGTATGGGGACAACCGAGCAGTACTTC
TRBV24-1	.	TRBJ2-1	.	CATKTGNNEQFF	TGTGCCACAAAGACAGGAAACAATGAGCAGTTCTTC
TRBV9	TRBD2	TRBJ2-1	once	CASSVVAAGGPDLFF	TGTGCCAGCAGCGTAGTTGCTGCGGGGGGGCCTGATCTGTTCTTC
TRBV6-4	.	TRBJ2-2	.	CASSGGLDTGELFF	TGTGCCAGCAGTGGAGGGCTCGACACCGGGGAGCTGTTTTTT
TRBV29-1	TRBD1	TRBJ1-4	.	CSVVGRGQGAINEKLFF	TGCAGCGTTGTAGGGAGGGGACAGGGGGCCATAAATGAAAAACTGTTTTTT
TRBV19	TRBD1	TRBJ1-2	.	CAIQGADYGYTF	TGTGCCATTCAGGGGGCGGACTATGGCTACACCTTC
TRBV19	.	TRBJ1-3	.	CASSRLKSVTLFSGNTIYF	TGTGCCAGTAGTAGGTTGAAGTCTGTGACATTATTCTCTGGAAACACCATATATTTT
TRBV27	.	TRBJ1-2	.	CASRPLANYGYTF	TGTGCCAGCAGACCACTAGCTAACTATGGCTACACCTTC
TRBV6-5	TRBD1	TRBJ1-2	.	CASKLGTAVPGGYTF	TGTGCCAGCAAATTAGGGACAGCCGTACCGGGTGGCTACACCTTC
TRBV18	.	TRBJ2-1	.	CASSPNNNEQFF	TGTGCCAGCTCACCAAACAACAATGAGCAGTTCTTC
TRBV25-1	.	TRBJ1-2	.	CASRGPAGNYGYTF	TGTGCCAGCAGAGGCCCCGCGGGGAACTATGGCTACACCTTC
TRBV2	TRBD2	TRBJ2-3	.	CASSAGLAGTDTQYF	TGTGCCAGCAGTGCTGGACTAGCGGGGACAGATACGCAGTATTTT